Presented here are 31 T cell receptor beta chains from one specimen sequenced in a study of breast tumors, draining lymph nodes, adjacent tissues. The lymph nodes were axillary draining lymph nodes from breast cancer patients. TCRdb passed the multiplex PCR reads through MiXCR, listing each CDR3 protein once. The table shows fewer than 250,000 distinct CDR3 sequences, with 32% occurring only once. Sequences were obtained from axillary lymph node tissue. These receptors were collected from a female donor with breast cancer. Some clones in this sample may be carry-over from other donors' samples.

Many counts were recorded for this clonotype. The chain carries TRBV20-1 and TRBJ2-7; 14 nucleotides agree with TRBD2. Germline V lookup: CDR1 DFQATT, CDR2 SNEGSKA (reference sequence). J gave up 6 bases and V 5 bases, and 3 bases lay outside the gene matches. The CDR3 loop spans 13 amino acids. CDR3 DNA: TGCAGTGCTGGAGGACTAGCGGGGGGCGAGCAGTACTTC. Translating gives CSAGGLAGGEQYF.

This clonotype was counted ten times or more. The rearrangement uses TRBV7-8 and TRBJ2-2; perhaps D is TRBD1 or TRBD2 (5 bases each). Germline assignment: CDR1 SGHVS and CDR2 FQNEAQ. This CDR3 region has 17 residues. Trimming left V 5 bases short and J 5 bases short, with 21 bases between. CDR3 nucleotide sequence: TGTGCCAGCAGCCCCCTCGGGGACGGGAAGGGGACCGGGGAGCTGTTTTTT. Protein sequence: CASSPLGDGKGTGELFF. The full variable domain, completed using reference TRBV7-8 and TRBJ2-2, is GAGVSQSPRYKVAKRGQDVALRCDPISGHVSLFWYQQALGQGPEFLTYFQNEAQLDKSGLPSDRFFAERPEGSVSTLKIQRTQQEDSAVYLCASSPLGDGKGTGELFFGEGSRLTVL.

This clonotype was counted at least ten times. This chain links TRBV18 with TRBJ1-5; D gene unclear. This CDR3 is 15 amino acids long. V dropped 3 bases and J dropped 7 bases, with 16 bases sitting between them. Germline CDR1 reads KGHSH; CDR2 reads LQKENI. In DNA, the CDR3 is TGTGCCAGCTCACCGAAACCCGGGGTGGCCCAGCCCCAGCATTTT. Amino acids: CASSPKPGVAQPQHF. Complete variable domain (other parts from reference TRBV18 and TRBJ1-5): NAGVMQNPRHLVRRRGQEARLRCSPMKGHSHVYWYRQLPEEGLKFMVYLQKENIIDESGMPKERFSAEFPKEGPSILRIQQVVRGDSAAYFCASSPKPGVAQPQHFGDGTRLSIL.

This clonotype was observed many times. The chain has TRBV5-1 and TRBJ2-1; perhaps TRBD2 as D (5 bases). Trimming removed 0 bases at V and 7 bases at J, with 11 bases between. Per the germline V gene, CDR1 is SGHRS and CDR2 is YFSETQ. The CDR3 totals 14 residues. The CDR3 reads CASSLGLSGNEQFF. In DNA form, the CDR3 reads TGCGCCAGCAGCTTGGGTCTCTCGGGGAATGAGCAGTTCTTC.

This clonotype was seen at least ten times. This rearrangement joins TRBV2 to TRBJ2-2, with D possibly being TRBD1 or TRBD2 (5 bases each). CDR1 SNHLY and CDR2 FYNNEI come from the germline V gene. Trimming took off 3 bases at V and 5 bases at J, with 10 bases between the two ends. The CDR3 has 14 residues. The CDR3 nucleotides are TGTGCCAGCAGTGAGGGACCACTTACCGGGGAGCTGTTTTTT. It encodes CASSEGPLTGELFF.

This clonotype was picked up many times. The chain has TRBV4-1 and TRBJ2-5; 7 bases are shared with TRBD2. This CDR3 has 15 residues. Looked up from germline, CDR1 is MGHRA and CDR2 is YSYEKL. J was trimmed by 5 bases and V by 1 base; bases with no gene match: 7. The CDR3 nucleotides read TGCGCCAGCAGCCAAGTTGCTAGCGGTTGGGAGACCCAGTACTTC. This gives the protein CASSQVASGWETQYF.

At least ten counts were recorded for this clonotype. The chain has TRBV12-5 and TRBJ2-7; no definite D call. V shed 1 base and J shed 0 bases, with 7 bases lying between them. This CDR3 comprises 14 residues. Per germline, CDR1 LGHNT and CDR2 FRNRAP. The CDR3 spells CASGLDPSSYEQYF. In DNA, the CDR3 is TGTGCTAGTGGTTTGGATCCAAGCTCCTACGAGCAGTACTTC. Full variable domain (outside the CDR3, taken from reference TRBV12-5 and TRBJ2-7): DARVTQTPRHKVTEMGQEVTMRCQPILGHNTVFWYRQTMMQGLELLAYFRNRAPLDDSGMPKDRFSAEMPDATLATLKIQPSEPRDSAVYFCASGLDPSSYEQYFGPGTRLTVT.

Concerning this clonotype itself: Possible read error: a much larger clone is one base away. The CDR3 DNA reads as TGCGCCAGCAGTTCTATCCCTTCCTACGACCAGTACTTC. This codes for CASSSIPSYDQYF. V and J are TRBV5-1 and TRBJ2-7, with unresolved D. The CDR3 contains 13 residues. Germline assignment: CDR1 SGHRS and CDR2 YFSETQ.

This clonotype appeared many times. The chain couples TRBV4-2 to TRBJ1-2; D is unclear. Germline CDR1 reads LGHNA; CDR2 reads YNFKEQ. The CDR3 totals 13 residues. V was clipped by 0 bases and J by 5 bases, with 7 bases between them. The CDR3, as DNA: TGTGCCAGCAGCCAAGATGCCGATTATGGCTACACCTTC. Amino acids: CASSQDADYGYTF.

This clonotype was observed many times. The chain employs TRBV11-3 and TRBJ2-1; D remains ambiguous. Trimming shortened V by 3 bases and J by 5 bases, and 11 bases separated the two germline ends. The germline CDR1 and CDR2 sequences are SGHNT and YENEEA. The CDR3 sequence is 14 residues long. The CDR3 DNA reads TGTGCCAGCAGCTTGTCTAGGGTAAACAATGAGCAGTTCTTC. This translates into CASSLSRVNNEQFF.

The V and J genes are TRBV5-4 and TRBJ1-4, with 8 bases lining up with TRBD1. Unmatched junction bases numbered 8, after V lost 2 bases and J lost 5 bases. The CDR3 consists of 16 residues. Germline V CDR1 and CDR2: SGHNT, YYREEE (reference sequence). The DNA for the CDR3 is TGTGCCAGCAGCTTACAGACAGGGGTGGTGAATGAAAAACTGTTTTTT. This sequence encodes CASSLQTGVVNEKLFF.

This clonotype was detected many times. The CDR3 coding sequence is TGTGCCAGTAGTGTGGGACAATCTAACTATGGCTACACCTTC. Translated, it gives CASSVGQSNYGYTF. The J gene is TRBJ1-2, the V gene TRBV19; D may be TRBD1 (6 bases). In germline, CDR1 is LNHDA, CDR2 SQIVND (reference sequence). V was pared by 5 bases and J by 0 bases, with 10 bases between. The CDR3 consists of 14 residues.

This clonotype has at least ten counts. This chain uses TRBV30 with TRBJ2-6; D is uncertain. The CDR3 runs to 13 residues. Trimming pared 3 bases from V and 1 base from J, leaving 4 bases between. Germline V gives CDR1 GTSNPN, CDR2 SVGIG (reference sequence). The CDR3 reads CAWSTSGANVLTF. In DNA form, the CDR3 reads TGTGCCTGGAGCACATCTGGGGCCAACGTCCTGACTTTC. Combining the CDR3 with reference TRBV30 and TRBJ2-6 gives the whole variable domain SQTIHQWPATLVQPVGSPLSLECTVEGTSNPNLYWYRQAAGRGLQLLFYSVGIGQISSEVPQNLSASRPQDRQFILSSKKLLLSDSGFYLCAWSTSGANVLTFGAGSRLTVL.

The chain uses TRBV29-1 and TRBJ2-5, with TRBD2 matching 8 bases. This CDR3 region has 12 residues. With 4 bases clipped from V and 5 bases from J, the junction kept 3 bases outside the gene matches. The germline gives CDR1 SQVTM, CDR2 ANQGSEA. The CDR3 coding sequence is TGCAGCGTTGGCGGGGGGTTGGAGACCCAGTACTTC. Translation gives CSVGGGLETQYF.

The sample holds many counts of this clonotype. The rearrangement links TRBV7-8 to TRBJ2-7; 7 nucleotides match TRBD2. CDR3 size: 15 residues. V lost 1 base, J lost 6 bases, and 9 bases stayed unmatched. The germline V gene has CDR1 SGHVS and CDR2 FQNEAQ. CDR3 amino acids: CASSLERLAASEQYF. In DNA form, the CDR3 reads TGTGCCAGCAGCTTAGAAAGACTAGCTGCTAGCGAGCAGTACTTC.

This clonotype was counted many times. CDR3 residues: CASSQEASGSSYNEQFF. The CDR3, as DNA: TGTGCCAGCAGCCAAGAGGCCAGCGGGAGCTCCTACAATGAGCAGTTCTTC. V usage is TRBV4-2 and J usage is TRBJ2-1; 8 nucleotides match TRBD2. CDR1 is LGHNA, CDR2 YNFKEQ, per germline. This CDR3 has 17 amino acids. Trimming took 0 bases from V and 0 from J; bases not matched to a gene: 4.

The CDR3 loop is CASSVGRGSADTQYF. The CDR3 coding sequence is TGTGCCAGCAGCGTAGGCCGGGGGAGTGCAGATACGCAGTATTTT. The genes are TRBV9 and TRBJ2-3, with D maybe TRBD2 (6 bases). With 0 bases removed from V and 4 bases from J, the gap between germline ends came to 12 bases. CDR1 and CDR2 (germline): SGDLS, YYNGEE. This CDR3 has 15 amino acids.

This clonotype was observed a few times. The V gene is TRBV7-9, the J gene TRBJ1-1, with a tentative D call TRBD1 (5 bases). The CDR3 covers 16 residues. Germline values: CDR1 SEHNR, CDR2 FQNEAQ (reference sequence). V was pared by 3 bases and J by 6 bases, with 20 bases between. Here the CDR3 DNA reads TGTGCCAGCAGCTTCGGTTTGGGGGAATCTAGGGCTGAAGCTTTCTTT. This encodes CASSFGLGESRAEAFF.

Concerning this clonotype: A read error may explain this, as a much larger clone is one base away. The genes are TRBV12-3 or TRBV12-4 and TRBJ1-2; D possibly corresponds to TRBD1 (5 bases). Trimming removed 7 bases from V and 4 bases from J, with 10 bases in between. CDR3 size: 12 residues. DNA of the CDR3: TGTGCCAGCACCTGCGGGGGCTATGGCTACACCTTC. This encodes CASTCGGYGYTF.

At least ten counts were recorded for this clonotype. The gene calls are TRBV10-1 and TRBJ1-5; D uncertain. V lost 8 bases to trimming and J lost 1 base, with 9 bases between them. This CDR3 has 13 residues. Germline V CDR1 and CDR2: WNHNN, SYGVQD (reference sequence). CDR3 DNA: TGCGCCAGCGGTGGGATGAGCAATCAGCCCCAGCATTTT. It translates to CASGGMSNQPQHF.

This clonotype was counted many times. This sequence joins TRBV20-1 and TRBJ2-1; a weak D match, TRBD1 (5 bases). This CDR3 has 17 amino acids. The germline gives CDR1 DFQATT, CDR2 SNEGSKA (reference sequence). The V end was cut by 1 base, the J end by 0 bases, with 16 bases between. The CDR3 reads CSARAGQLLLSYNEQFF. DNA for the CDR3: TGCAGTGCTAGAGCAGGGCAGCTTTTACTCTCCTACAATGAGCAGTTCTTC.

This clonotype was counted ten times or more. The chain carries TRBV29-1 and TRBJ2-6, with a possible D match to TRBD1 (5 bases). Germline V gene sequence: CDR1 SQVTM, CDR2 ANQGSEA. The CDR3 length is 17 residues. Trimming shortened V by 6 bases and J by 0 bases, and 18 bases separated the two germline ends. CDR3 nucleotide sequence: TGCAGCGTCGGCCTCCCGACAGCTTCCTCTGGGGCCAACGTCCTGACTTTC. Protein: CSVGLPTASSGANVLTF.

The count of this clonotype is one. A much larger clone sits a single nucleotide away, making a read error possible. The chain carries TRBV6-2 or TRBV6-3 and TRBJ1-2; D is possibly TRBD1 (5 bases). Germline lookup yields CDR1 MNHEY and CDR2 SVGEGT. This CDR3 has 12 residues. The CDR3 region is CASSDSNHGYTF. As DNA, the CDR3 is TGTGCCAGCAGCGACAGTAACCATGGCTACACCTTC.

The chain couples TRBV6-1 to TRBJ2-5; D perhaps matches TRBD2 (7 bases). With 6 bases removed from V and 4 bases from J, the gap between germline ends came to 12 bases. The CDR3 loop spans 13 amino acids. CDR1 is MNHNS and CDR2 is SASEGT in the germline V gene. This chain's CDR3 is CASRLGGAETQYF. CDR3 DNA: TGTGCCAGCAGGCTAGGGGGGGCAGAGACCCAGTACTTC.

J is TRBJ2-2 and V is TRBV20-1; 10 bases agree with TRBD2. The CDR3 loop spans 15 amino acids. V gave up 4 bases and J gave up 4 bases; unmatched junction bases: 6. CDR1 DFQATT and CDR2 SNEGSKA come from the germline V gene (reference sequence). This chain's CDR3 is CSANFLAGVTGELFF. The CDR3 DNA reads as TGCAGTGCTAACTTCCTAGCGGGAGTCACCGGGGAGCTGTTTTTT.

In its sample, this clonotype was seen many times. The rearrangement joins TRBV5-1 to TRBJ2-5; no firm D call. Germline V gene data show CDR1 as SGHRS and CDR2 as YFSETQ. This CDR3 contains 15 residues. V dropped 4 bases and J dropped 5 bases, with 18 bases sitting between them. The CDR3 region has the DNA TGCGCCAGCAGCCTAAACCGGTCCCCGCTGGAGACCCAGTACTTC. Its translation is CASSLNRSPLETQYF.

This rearrangement joins TRBV6-2 or TRBV6-3 to TRBJ2-7; D remains ambiguous. V was trimmed by 5 bases and J by 7 bases, leaving 12 bases between them. This CDR3 has 12 residues. The germline V gene encodes CDR1 MNHEY and CDR2 SVGEGT. CDR3 loop: CASSHGFGEQYF. The CDR3 DNA sequence: TGTGCCAGCAGTCACGGTTTTGGAGAGCAGTACTTC.

CDR3 sequence (DNA): TGCAGTGCTGCAACAGGGGTGAGCACAGATACGCAGTTCTTC. Translation gives CSAATGVSTDTQFF. The V and J genes are TRBV20-1 and TRBJ2-1; the match to TRBD1 covers 7 bases. The CDR3 loop spans 14 amino acids. J was trimmed by 12 bases and V by 5 bases; bases with no gene match: 16. Germline CDR1 DFQATT, CDR2 SNEGSKA (reference sequence).

This clonotype has ten or more counts. The genes are TRBV19 and TRBJ2-7, with a possible D match to TRBD2 (5 bases). The germline V gene encodes CDR1 LNHDA and CDR2 SQIVND (reference sequence). This CDR3 is built from 15 residues. With 3 bases removed from V and 4 bases from J, the gap between germline ends came to 16 bases. For the CDR3, the DNA is TGTGCCAGTAGTATCAAAGCAGGCTCGGGATACGAGCAGTACTTC. Protein: CASSIKAGSGYEQYF.

This clonotype was found many times. This sequence joins TRBV6-1 and TRBJ2-1; D may be TRBD2 (5 bases). CDR1 and CDR2 (germline): MNHNS, SASEGT. CDR3 length: 16 residues. The V gene lost 2 bases and the J gene lost 3 bases, with 14 bases spanning the gap. The CDR3 reads CASSEQGRTRYNEQFF. The DNA of the CDR3 is TGTGCCAGCAGTGAACAAGGAAGGACTCGCTACAATGAGCAGTTCTTC.

This clonotype appeared many times. The chain links TRBV18 to TRBJ2-5; 7 nucleotides line up with TRBD2. This CDR3 comprises 15 residues. The junction had 7 bases not matched to a gene; V was cut back by 3 bases and J by 3 bases. Germline CDR1 is KGHSH and CDR2 is LQKENI. CDR3 sequence (DNA): TGTGCCAGCTCACCGGATAGCGGGTCTAAAGAGACCCAGTACTTC. Translation gives CASSPDSGSKETQYF.